This T cell receptor beta chain emerged from a study of T-cell reconstitution after alpha-beta-depleted transplantation in children (dated by TCRdb to the mid-2010s). About the full investigation: T-cell immune reconstitution after TCRalphabeta/CD19-depleted allogeneic hematopoietic cell transplantation in children was quantitatively tracked in the study by means of TCR repertoire profiling. The full study reports these points: The high TCRbeta diversity at day 60 in some patients was ascribed to recipient T cells and intrathymic progenitors that had survived conditioning. Apparently early alphabetaT-cell count recovery about two months after transplant reportedly relied on only several hundred rapidly expanded clones derived from non-depleted graft cells. Over subsequent months, a decline in hyperexpanded clone frequencies was noted, and after one year, T-cell counts and TCRbeta diversity were mostly ascribed to newly produced T cells.

This specimen's treatment or condition label, interpreted: allogeneic hematopoietic cell transplantation with graft depleted of TCRalphabeta T cells and CD19 B cells. Transplant recipients were children who received TCRalphabeta/CD19-depleted allogeneic hematopoietic cell grafts. Relative to germline, V is missing 6 bases and J is missing 7 bases, with 13 bases of the junction outside any gene match. The CDR3 numbers 14 residues from cysteine through phenylalanine. The CDR3 DNA has 42 bases and is translated from base 1. Based on the germline V gene, the CDR1 and CDR2 sequences are SQVTM and ANQGSEA. Library prep was done by PCR. TCRdb shows the sequencer as Illumina HiSeq 2500. TCR libraries were prepared with molecular barcoding, using unique molecular identifiers to normalize TCRbeta repertoire quantification. In TCRdb, the public reads were trimmed at Q25 with fastp and aligned with MiXCR, with productive beta chains retained. Entries are consolidated by CDR3 protein sequence, retaining the most common genes and DNA. For this sample the table gives about a million distinct CDR3 sequences, of which under 30% were detected only once. Together, the top ten hold about 28% of the sample.

About this clonotype: Its antigen remains undetermined. The sample holds no much larger clone one base away, and base qualities are not on file.

The V and J segments used are TRBV29-1 and TRBJ1-1; 8 of the junction bases match TRBD1. This TCR derives from a boy younger than two who had a stem cell transplant for SCID, so the T cells may come from the graft donor. Source: PBMCs, mostly from graft donor cells, taken 360 days after TCRalphabeta/CD19-depleted stem cell transplant. The CDR3 protein sequence reads: CSVMGDRSDNEAFF. The bases read TGCAGCGTCATGGGGGACAGGAGCGATAATGAAGCTTTCTTT.